The clone carrying this TCR beta chain has more than one count but fewer than ten. Its antigen is as yet unknown. CDR3 length equals 16 residues. Germline V gene sequence: CDR1 SGHRS, CDR2 YFSETQ. V shed 1 base and J 12 bases; nucleotides not matched to a gene: 11. The record originates from a study of T-cell memory formation after mild COVID-19. The study's findings and limits: Of the contracting clones, CD4+ ones lay mainly in CM and EM, and CD8+ ones in EMRA. Clones contracting day 15 to 85 were balanced CD4/CD8; later expanders leaned CD4+.

The TCR alpha and TCR beta cDNA libraries, bearing sample barcodes and UMIs, were generated by 5'RACE using constant-segment primers. Via MiXCR, TCRdb re-called the 5' RACE reads, giving one row per CDR3 protein. The repertoire has approximately 440,000 distinct CDR3 sequences, about 20% of them found once; the top ten carry approximately 8.4%. The TCR originated in an adult woman who had mild COVID-19 (a few samples of this study predate the infection). Cell type and time point are not known. The chain combines TRBV5-1 with TRBJ2-1; 12 bases are a match to TRBD2. Sample: PBMCs or a T cell subset sorted from them (not recorded which). In DNA, the CDR3 is TGCGCCAGCAGCTTGATCCCTAGCGGGGGGGCCCTGTGGCAGTTCTTC. Translation gives CASSLIPSGGALWQFF. Variable domain in full (rest from reference TRBV5-1 and TRBJ2-1): KAGVTQTPRYLIKTRGQQVTLSCSPISGHRSVSWYQQTPGQGLQFLFEYFSETQRNKGNFPGRFSGRQFSNSRSEMNVSTLELGDSALYLCASSLIPSGGALWQFFGPGTRLTVL.